In its sample, the clone carrying this T cell receptor (beta chain) was seen a few times. What it binds is unknown. The CDR3 covers 14 residues. J was trimmed by 10 bases and V by 5 bases; bases with no gene match: 11. Germline loops: CDR1 SGHNT, CDR2 YYREEE (reference sequence). The data belong to a study of T cells in Graves' hyperthyroidism and ophthalmopathy. Overall study findings and caveats: Researchers found most expanded thyroid clonotypes above 0.001 in blood as well.

Amplified TCR beta CDR3 regions derived from RNA transcripts. HTBI primers were used for first-round RT-PCR of the TCR CDR3. TCRdb recomputed calls from the multiplex PCR reads with MiXCR, one row per CDR3 protein. The sample lists about 400,000 distinct CDR3 sequences, over 13% occurring once. Orbital computed tomography, thyroid ultrasound, serum thyroxine and TRAb, and clinical symptoms together informed the diagnoses. The clonotype comes from a middle-aged man with Graves' ophthalmopathy. The chain employs TRBV5-4 and TRBJ2-1; TRBD2 matches 8 bases. Sequencing was done on a sample of blood. The CDR3 sequence is CASSLEAGVSEQFF. CDR3 coding DNA: TGTGCCAGCAGTTTAGAAGCGGGAGTCAGCGAGCAGTTCTTC.